The 32 T cell receptor beta chains below come from one sample, sequenced in a study of PD-1 blockade in classical Hodgkin lymphoma. Profiling relied on immunoSEQ multiplex PCR, and the TCRdb table lists in-frame clones only, not all of them. The sample records around 18,000 clones, around 70% being singletons. Regarding time point: cycle 4 day 1 (C4D1), after more than five weeks of nivolumab. The patients all showed relapse after autologous stem cell transplantation, while their brentuximab vedotin exposure varied. Out of thawed PBMCs, magnetic negative selection purified CD4+ T cells. The input for sequencing was CD4+ T cells from blood, taken before the fourth cycle of nivolumab. The receptors derive from a human donor with classical Hodgkin lymphoma.

This clone showed up just a few times. The chain links TRBV6-5 to TRBJ1-3; D gene uncertain. Per the germline V gene, CDR1 is MNHEY and CDR2 is SVGAGI. The CDR3 extends over 15 amino acids. V dropped 0 bases and J dropped 2 bases, with 8 bases sitting between them. The CDR3 DNA follows: TGTGCCAGCAGTTACTCTCCAAAGCCTGGAAACACCATATATTTT. This sequence encodes CASSYSPKPGNTIYF.

This clone was detected only a few times. The chain uses TRBV14 and TRBJ2-7; no firm D call. The V gene lost 1 base and the J gene lost 1 base, with 2 bases spanning the gap. The CDR3 consists of 12 residues. The germline V gene encodes CDR1 SGHDN and CDR2 FVKESK. This chain's CDR3 is CASSQASYEQYF. For the CDR3, the DNA is TGTGCCAGCAGCCAAGCATCCTACGAGCAGTACTTC.

This chain connects TRBV5-4 to TRBJ2-5; D is uncertain. The germline V gene encodes CDR1 SGHNT and CDR2 YYREEE (reference sequence). The ends were cut back, 2 bases at V and 2 bases at J, with 7 bases in the middle. The CDR3 has 13 residues. Written as DNA, the CDR3 is TGTGCCAGCAGCTTTTCGTGGCAAGAGACCCAGTACTTC. Translation: CASSFSWQETQYF.

This clone was seen a single time. This chain uses TRBV4-3 with TRBJ2-7; TRBD2 aligns across 11 bases. The CDR3 runs 15 residues. Germline V gene sequence: CDR1 LGHNA, CDR2 YSLEER. V lost 0 bases, J lost 4 bases, and 2 bases stayed unmatched. The CDR3: CASSQELAGGYEQYF. In DNA form, the CDR3 reads TGCGCCAGCAGCCAAGAGCTAGCGGGAGGTTACGAGCAGTACTTC.

The chain employs TRBV18 and TRBJ2-7, with D perhaps TRBD1 or TRBD2 (5 bases each). Trimming took off 3 bases at V and 4 bases at J, with 16 bases between the two ends. This CDR3 has 15 residues. Germline V CDR1 and CDR2: KGHSH, LQKENI. The CDR3 nucleotides read TGTGCCAGCTCACCGACGAGGGACCCCGGGTACGAGCAGTACTTC. Amino acid sequence: CASSPTRDPGYEQYF.

This chain uses TRBV5-1 with TRBJ2-7; D possibly uses TRBD1 or TRBD2 (5 bases each). Germline V lookup: CDR1 SGHRS, CDR2 YFSETQ. V shed 4 bases and J shed 7 bases, with 15 bases lying between them. This CDR3 region has 13 residues. The CDR3 spells CASSPSTRGEQYF. CDR3 in DNA: TGCGCCAGCAGCCCTAGCACTAGGGGTGAGCAGTACTTC.

This clone was detected only a few times. This sample also contains other DNA sequences that code for the same CDR3. The V and J genes are TRBV18 and TRBJ1-6; 8 positions match TRBD1. Germline V lookup: CDR1 KGHSH, CDR2 LQKENI. With 6 bases clipped from V and 7 bases from J, the junction kept 5 bases outside the gene matches. This CDR3 has 14 amino acids. The CDR3 loop reads CASSPDRVNSPLHF. DNA of the CDR3: TGTGCCAGCTCGCCGGACAGGGTGAATTCACCCCTCCACTTT.

The rearrangement links TRBV7-8 to TRBJ1-1; D gene ambiguous. Looked up from germline, CDR1 is SGHVS and CDR2 is FQNEAQ. The CDR3 extends over 13 amino acids. Trimming removed 0 bases from V and 2 bases from J, with 4 bases in between. CDR3 in amino acids: CASSLARNTEAFF. Here the CDR3 DNA reads TGTGCCAGCAGCTTAGCCAGAAACACTGAAGCTTTCTTT.

The V and J genes are TRBV7-2 and TRBJ2-1, with 7 bases matching TRBD2. Losses at the gene ends were 3 bases for V and 7 bases for J; bases not matched to a gene: 12. This CDR3 is 16 amino acids long. CDR1 and CDR2 from the germline V gene are SGHTA and FQGNSA. The CDR3 sequence: CASSFQNLGGRNEQFF. As DNA, the CDR3 is TGTGCCAGCAGCTTCCAAAATTTGGGAGGGCGGAATGAGCAGTTCTTC.

The rearrangement joins TRBV7-2 to TRBJ1-3; maybe TRBD1 (6 bases). V was trimmed by 4 bases and J by 6 bases, leaving 19 bases between them. This CDR3 is built from 16 residues. The germline gives CDR1 SGHTA, CDR2 FQGNSA. DNA for the CDR3: TGTGCCAGCAGCTCCCAGGGGCCGACGATCAAAAACACCATATATTTT. It is translated as CASSSQGPTIKNTIYF.

The chain uses TRBV27 and TRBJ2-3; TRBD1 is a possible D gene (6 bases). V was clipped by 5 bases and J by 0 bases, with 15 bases between them. This CDR3 spans 16 amino acids. The V gene's germline CDR1 is MNHEY and CDR2 SMNVEV (reference sequence). CDR3 nucleotides: TGTGCCAGCAGTCCTCACGGGACAAGTAGCACAGATACGCAGTATTTT. This codes for CASSPHGTSSTDTQYF.

This clone was observed a handful of times. CDR3 loop: CASSQEHHGGSGGWFF. As DNA, the CDR3 is TGCGCCAGCAGCCAAGAACACCACGGGGGCTCCGGTGGTTGGTTTTTT. The V and J genes are TRBV4-1 and TRBJ1-4; a possible D gene is TRBD1 (6 bases). CDR1 and CDR2 from the germline V gene are MGHRA and YSYEKL. The CDR3 has 16 amino acids. Trimming removed 0 bases at V and 16 bases at J, with 24 bases between.

V and J are TRBV27 and TRBJ1-6; 9 bases align to TRBD1. This CDR3 spans 14 amino acids. Germline V lookup: CDR1 MNHEY, CDR2 SMNVEV (reference sequence). Trimming removed 7 bases from V and 6 bases from J; junction bases left unmatched: 4. The CDR3 coding sequence is TGTGCCAGCACCCAGGGACAGGGTAATTCACCCCTCCACTTT. This translates into CASTQGQGNSPLHF.

CDR3 sequence: CASSLVGRTDTQYF. In DNA, the CDR3 is TGTGCCAGCAGCTTGGTCGGCCGCACAGATACGCAGTATTTT. The chain uses TRBV7-2 and TRBJ2-3, with D hard to call. V dropped 3 bases and J dropped 1 base, with 8 bases sitting between them. The CDR3 is 14 amino acids. Looked up from germline, CDR1 is SGHTA and CDR2 is FQGNSA.

The rearrangement uses TRBV14 and TRBJ2-1; perhaps TRBD1 as D (5 bases). The CDR3 totals 16 residues. The V end lost 2 bases, the J end lost 4 bases, and 15 bases lay between the germline ends. Germline V gives CDR1 SGHDN, CDR2 FVKESK. CDR3 sequence reads: CASSQLRGAIYNEQFF. The CDR3 DNA is TGTGCCAGCAGCCAATTGCGTGGGGCGATTTACAATGAGCAGTTCTTC.

The chain couples TRBV19 to TRBJ2-2; D is unclear. Trimming removed 3 bases from V and 0 bases from J, with 5 bases in between. This CDR3 comprises 14 residues. Germline V gene data show CDR1 as LNHDA and CDR2 as SQIVND (reference sequence). The CDR3 region is CASSIRPNTGELFF. Here the CDR3 DNA reads TGTGCCAGTAGTATTCGACCGAACACCGGGGAGCTGTTTTTT.

CDR3 region: CASSYSLFVGEQFF. The CDR3 region has the DNA TGTGCCAGCAGTTACTCCCTTTTCGTTGGTGAGCAGTTCTTC. The chain joins TRBV6-5 to TRBJ2-1, with D uncertain. V was clipped by 0 bases and J by 9 bases, with 12 bases between them. The germline CDR1 and CDR2 sequences are MNHEY and SVGAGI. The CDR3 loop spans 14 amino acids.

The gene calls are TRBV18 and TRBJ2-1, with unresolved D. The CDR3 has 14 residues. Trimming cost V 8 bases and J 8 bases, with 19 bases left between them. Germline V lookup: CDR1 KGHSH, CDR2 LQKENI. Written as DNA, the CDR3 is TGTGCCAGCGCACTAAGGACGGGTAAGGATGAGCAGTTCTTC. It specifies CASALRTGKDEQFF.

V gene TRBV28 combines with J gene TRBJ2-7; a possible D gene is TRBD1 (6 bases). Germline loops: CDR1 MDHEN, CDR2 SYDVKM. The V gene lost 5 bases and the J gene lost 5 bases, with 16 bases spanning the gap. CDR3 length: 14 residues. The CDR3 region has the DNA TGTGCCAGCAGTAGACCAGGGGTACGGGACGAGCAGTACTTC. It specifies CASSRPGVRDEQYF.

This clone was counted between two and nine times. The chain links TRBV5-8 to TRBJ1-2, with 7 bases lining up with TRBD1. The CDR3 is 12 amino acids. The V gene end was trimmed by 4 bases and the J gene end by 5 bases; junction bases not matched to a gene: 2. Germline values: CDR1 SGHTS, CDR2 YDEGEE. The CDR3 DNA is TGTGCCAGCAGCCGACAGGGATATGGCTACACCTTC. As protein: CASSRQGYGYTF.

The J gene is TRBJ1-2, the V gene TRBV5-4, with D maybe TRBD1 (5 bases). This CDR3 contains 12 residues. The germline V gene encodes CDR1 SGHNT and CDR2 YYREEE (reference sequence). Trimming removed 4 bases from V and 3 bases from J, with 7 bases in between. The CDR3 here is CASSPGDYGYTF. The CDR3 region has the DNA TGTGCCAGCAGCCCGGGGGACTATGGCTACACCTTC.

This clone was counted only a few times. The gene calls are TRBV18 and TRBJ1-5; no definite D call. CDR3 length: 14 residues. V shed 5 bases and J shed 0 bases, with 8 bases lying between them. Germline V gives CDR1 KGHSH, CDR2 LQKENI. The CDR3 nucleotides read TGTGCCAGCTCAACTAGCTATAGCAATCAGCCCCAGCATTTT. This encodes CASSTSYSNQPQHF.

This clone turned up a few times. V usage is TRBV4-2 and J usage is TRBJ2-3; TRBD1 agrees at 8 bases. V trimming: 4 bases; J trimming: 1 base; junction bases outside the gene matches: 7. This CDR3 region has 16 residues. Germline V gene data show CDR1 as LGHNA and CDR2 as YNFKEQ. In nucleotides, the CDR3 is TGTGCCAGCAGCCCGTATGCGGGACAGGGCACAGATACGCAGTATTTT. This translates into CASSPYAGQGTDTQYF.

V is TRBV20-1 and J is TRBJ2-3; D is undetermined. The CDR3 is 11 amino acids. V was pared by 2 bases and J by 4 bases, with 4 bases between. From germline, CDR1 is DFQATT and CDR2 SNEGSKA (reference sequence). The CDR3 sequence: CSARSADTQYF. CDR3 DNA: TGCAGTGCTAGATCTGCAGATACGCAGTATTTT.

The chain links TRBV20-1 to TRBJ2-7; D is ambiguous. From germline, CDR1 is DFQATT and CDR2 SNEGSKA (reference sequence). The CDR3 is made up of 11 amino acids. The CDR3 sequence is CSVAGMMEQYF. DNA of the CDR3: TGCTCCGTAGCAGGAATGATGGAGCAGTACTTC.

This clone is termed medium-sized. This chain uses TRBV4-2 with TRBJ2-7; D gene uncertain. The CDR3 totals 12 residues. With 1 base removed from V and 2 bases from J, the gap between germline ends came to 3 bases. Germline V gene sequence: CDR1 LGHNA, CDR2 YNFKEQ. The CDR3 is CASSQVPYEQYF. CDR3 sequence (DNA): TGTGCCAGCAGCCAAGTTCCCTACGAGCAGTACTTC.

This clone was detected once. For the CDR3, the DNA is TGTGCCAGCTCATCCGACAGGGTTAACTATGGCTACACCTTC. Translating gives CASSSDRVNYGYTF. This chain connects TRBV18 to TRBJ1-2; 7 bases map to TRBD1. V was clipped by 5 bases and J by 1 base; unmatched bases: 4. The CDR3 has 14 residues. Per the germline V gene, CDR1 is KGHSH and CDR2 is LQKENI.

This clone came up a few times. The rearrangement joins TRBV10-1 to TRBJ1-3; D is uncertain. This CDR3 has 13 amino acids. The germline V gene encodes CDR1 WNHNN and CDR2 SYGVQD (reference sequence). V was shortened by 7 bases and J by 0 bases, with 7 bases between the two germline ends. CDR3 loop: CASIRNSGNTIYF. As DNA, the CDR3 is TGCGCCAGCATCAGGAACTCTGGAAACACCATATATTTT.

This rearrangement joins TRBV19 to TRBJ2-7; D not certain. The CDR3 sequence is 13 residues long. Trimming stripped 3 bases from V and 3 bases from J, with 9 bases between. Per the germline V gene, CDR1 is LNHDA and CDR2 is SQIVND (reference sequence). DNA for the CDR3: TGTGCCAGTAGTATGGGCAGGCACTACGAGCAGTACTTC. It yields the protein CASSMGRHYEQYF.

This sequence joins TRBV11-2 and TRBJ1-1; D may be TRBD1 (6 bases). CDR3 length: 15 amino acids. CDR1 is SGHAT and CDR2 is FQNNGV in the germline V gene. V was clipped by 1 base and J by 3 bases, with 12 bases between them. In DNA form, the CDR3 reads TGTGCCAGCAGCTTAGTTACAGGGTTTCACACTGAAGCTTTCTTT. Translating it yields CASSLVTGFHTEAFF.

This chain links TRBV5-8 with TRBJ1-2; 10 bases are a match to TRBD1. The CDR3 extends over 14 amino acids. Germline trimming cut 4 bases from V and 4 bases from J; bases unmatched to any gene: 4. In germline, CDR1 is SGHTS, CDR2 YDEGEE. The CDR3 protein is CASSRDRGLYGYTF. The DNA for the CDR3 is TGTGCCAGCAGCCGGGACAGGGGCCTCTATGGCTACACCTTC.

The V and J genes are TRBV9 and TRBJ2-2; no definite D call. In germline, CDR1 is SGDLS, CDR2 YYNGEE. The ends were cut back, 0 bases at V and 8 bases at J, with 5 bases in the middle. The CDR3 consists of 12 residues. DNA for the CDR3: TGTGCCAGCAGCGTAGGGATGGGGGAGCTGTTTTTT. Amino acid sequence: CASSVGMGELFF.